The 18 T cell receptor beta chains listed next were all sequenced from one sample in a study of post-analysis software for immune sequencing data. General study results and limits: TRBV5-6, TRBV5-1 and TRBV20-1 were among four to six TRBV segments more frequent in patients than controls.

Antigen specificity for these receptors is unknown. Unique-molecular-identifier-tagged TCR beta cDNA libraries were used. One entry per CDR3 protein results from TCRdb running MiXCR on the PCR reads. This table has approximately 730,000 distinct CDR3 sequences, about 43% appearing once. The specimen was blood. The receptors shown here come from a girl between 10 and 17 years old with multiple sclerosis.

This chain connects TRBV3-1 to TRBJ2-3; 11 bases align to TRBD2. After removal of 1 base from V and 6 bases from J, the junction contained 15 bases not matched to a gene. The CDR3 is made up of 19 amino acids. The germline gives CDR1 LGHDT, CDR2 YNNKEL (reference sequence). This CDR3 is CASSQVLASGRKVRDTQYF. In nucleotides, the CDR3 is TGTGCCAGCAGCCAAGTCTTGGCTAGCGGGAGGAAGGTTCGCGATACGCAGTATTTT.

This clonotype was observed a handful of times. This rearrangement joins TRBV29-1 to TRBJ2-3; 10 bases match TRBD2. Trimming removed 3 bases from V and 6 bases from J; junction bases left unmatched: 6. From germline, CDR1 is SQVTM and CDR2 ANQGSEA. This CDR3 spans 14 amino acids. The CDR3 DNA follows: TGCAGCGTTGAGGGGCTAGCGGGAGATGATACGCAGTATTTT. Amino acids: CSVEGLAGDDTQYF.

The chain couples TRBV29-1 to TRBJ2-7; D is possibly TRBD2 (6 bases). Germline loops: CDR1 SQVTM, CDR2 ANQGSEA. Trimming stripped 3 bases from V and 1 base from J, with 16 bases between. CDR3 length equals 15 residues. Here the CDR3 reads CSVESSGSGSYEQYF. The CDR3 nucleotides are TGCAGCGTTGAGTCTTCCGGGAGCGGGTCCTACGAGCAGTACTTC.

The chain combines TRBV6-6 with TRBJ2-5; 8 bases agree with TRBD1. The DNA matches TRBJ2-7 better at its end, which makes the J call doubtful. The germline CDR1 and CDR2 sequences are MNHNY and SVGAGI (reference sequence). The CDR3 has 14 amino acids. The CDR3 loop is CASSLDRVKSEQYF. CDR3 DNA: TGTGCCAGCAGTTTGGACAGGGTGAAAAGCGAGCAGTACTTC.

V and J are TRBV7-9 and TRBJ2-7, with 11 bases aligning to TRBD1. The CDR3 is 13 amino acids. From germline, CDR1 is SEHNR and CDR2 FQNEAQ (reference sequence). Germline trimming cut 8 bases from V and 6 bases from J; bases unmatched to any gene: 6. The CDR3 bases are TGTGCCAGCGGCTCCGGGACAGGGGGCGAGCAGTACTTC. Its translation is CASGSGTGGEQYF.

This clonotype was recorded a few times. The rearrangement joins TRBV2 to TRBJ2-5; 8 nucleotides align to TRBD1. The CDR3 totals 14 residues. Looked up from germline, CDR1 is SNHLY and CDR2 is FYNNEI. J was trimmed by 1 base and V by 6 bases; bases with no gene match: 4. CDR3 region: CASRLDRAQETQYF. CDR3 nucleotides: TGTGCCAGCAGGCTGGACAGGGCCCAAGAGACCCAGTACTTC.

The rearrangement uses TRBV20-1 and TRBJ1-2, with a possible D match to TRBD1 (5 bases). The CDR3 consists of 13 residues. V lost 0 bases and J 8 bases, leaving 13 bases between the germline ends. Germline V gene data show CDR1 as DFQATT and CDR2 as SNEGSKA (reference sequence). CDR3 nucleotides: TGCAGTGCTAGAGATGGAAGGGGCAGCGGCTACACCTTC. Protein sequence: CSARDGRGSGYTF.

This clonotype was counted only a few times. The chain has TRBV10-3 and TRBJ2-3; D is perhaps TRBD2 (6 bases). The germline gives CDR1 ENHRY, CDR2 SYGVKD. The germline V and J ends were trimmed by 7 bases and 1 base, with 12 bases remaining between them. This CDR3 region has 14 residues. The DNA for the CDR3 is TGTGCCATCATGCCCGGAGGGGGCACAGATACGCAGTATTTT. Translation gives CAIMPGGGTDTQYF.

This clonotype was seen only a few times. The V call is TRBV29-1, the J call TRBJ2-3; D possibly matches TRBD1 or TRBD2 (5 bases each). This CDR3 is built from 13 residues. CDR1 SQVTM and CDR2 ANQGSEA come from the germline V gene. V lost 4 bases to trimming and J lost 3 bases, with 11 bases between them. CDR3 DNA sequence: TGCAGCGTTGGACAGTGGGGGACAGATACGCAGTATTTT. This codes for CSVGQWGTDTQYF.

The V call is TRBV3-1, the J call TRBJ1-6; 10 bases align to TRBD1. Germline V gene data show CDR1 as LGHDT and CDR2 as YNNKEL (reference sequence). This CDR3 is built from 15 residues. Unmatched junction bases numbered 3, after V lost 1 base and J lost 9 bases. CDR3 sequence (DNA): TGTGCCAGCAGCCAAGCGACAGGGGGCGTTTCACCCCTCCACTTT. Amino acid sequence: CASSQATGGVSPLHF. The variable domain in full, completed from reference TRBV3-1 and TRBJ1-6, reads DTAVSQTPKYLVTQMGNDKSIKCEQNLGHDTMYWYKQDSKKFLKIMFSYNNKELIINETVPNRFSPKSPDKAHLNLHINSLELGDSAVYFCASSQATGGVSPLHFGNGTRLTVT.

The gene calls are TRBV29-1 and TRBJ1-2; D is unclear. CDR3 length equals 12 residues. Trimming stripped 4 bases from V and 2 bases from J, with 8 bases between. Germline assignment: CDR1 SQVTM and CDR2 ANQGSEA. CDR3 DNA: TGCAGCGTTGTGTGGCAGAACTATGGCTACACCTTC. This encodes CSVVWQNYGYTF. Full variable domain (outside the CDR3, taken from reference TRBV29-1 and TRBJ1-2): SAVISQKPSRDICQRGTSLTIQCQVDSQVTMMFWYRQQPGQSLTLIATANQGSEATYESGFVIDKFPISRPNLTFSTLTVSNMSPEDSSIYLCSVVWQNYGYTFGSGTRLTVV.

The rearrangement joins TRBV14 to TRBJ2-7, with 7 bases identical to TRBD2. CDR1 SGHDN and CDR2 FVKESK come from the germline V gene. The CDR3 length is 14 residues. V lost 4 bases to trimming and J lost 5 bases; unmatched junction nucleotides: 8. The CDR3 DNA sequence: TGTGCCAGCAGCCGAAAGCGGGGCCCCCACGAGCAGTACTTC. Encoded protein: CASSRKRGPHEQYF.

The chain links TRBV12-3 or TRBV12-4 to TRBJ2-4; D not resolved. This CDR3 contains 16 residues. Trimming took 3 bases from V and 0 from J, leaving 12 bases between them. CDR3 nucleotides: TGTGCCAGCAGTTTCCACTCCCGTCCAGCCAAAAACATTCAGTACTTC. Translating gives CASSFHSRPAKNIQYF.

The chain recombines TRBV18 with TRBJ2-1; no firm D call. The ends were cut back, 8 bases at V and 4 bases at J, with 18 bases in the middle. The V gene's germline CDR1 is KGHSH and CDR2 LQKENI. The CDR3 loop spans 15 amino acids. The CDR3 loop reads CASPPTPEPYNEQFF. CDR3 DNA sequence: TGTGCCAGCCCTCCCACGCCCGAACCTTACAATGAGCAGTTCTTC. Variable domain in full (rest from reference TRBV18 and TRBJ2-1): NAGVMQNPRHLVRRRGQEARLRCSPMKGHSHVYWYRQLPEEGLKFMVYLQKENIIDESGMPKERFSAEFPKEGPSILRIQQVVRGDSAAYFCASPPTPEPYNEQFFGPGTRLTVL.

The chain has TRBV20-1 and TRBJ1-4, with D perhaps matching TRBD1 (5 bases). The CDR3 covers 13 residues. Germline V lookup: CDR1 DFQATT, CDR2 SNEGSKA (reference sequence). V shed 5 bases and J shed 8 bases, with 15 bases lying between them. The CDR3 reads CSALSGGGEKLFF. The CDR3 DNA reads TGCAGTGCTTTATCCGGGGGAGGGGAAAAACTGTTTTTT.

This clonotype occurred many times. V gene TRBV6-5 combines with J gene TRBJ2-3; 8 positions agree with TRBD2. Germline loops: CDR1 MNHEY, CDR2 SVGAGI. The CDR3 has 15 amino acids. Trimming cost V 9 bases and J 8 bases; bases outside gene matches: 16. As DNA, the CDR3 is TGTGCCAGTTCCCCAAAGGGGCTAGCGGGTCTTACGCAGTATTTT. Translated: CASSPKGLAGLTQYF.

The rearrangement uses TRBV4-1 and TRBJ2-4; 7 nucleotides line up with TRBD2. The trim removed 0 bases at V and 2 bases at J, leaving 7 bases unmatched. Germline CDR1 is MGHRA and CDR2 is YSYEKL. The CDR3 is 17 amino acids. The CDR3 loop reads CASSQEKGAGSKNIQYF. CDR3 in DNA: TGCGCCAGCAGCCAAGAGAAGGGAGCGGGGTCCAAAAACATTCAGTACTTC.

The V call is TRBV28, the J call TRBJ2-7, with 9 bases matching TRBD1. The V and J ends lost 11 bases and 7 bases, in that order; junction bases with no gene match: 9. The length of the CDR3 is 12 residues. Germline V gene sequence: CDR1 MDHEN, CDR2 SYDVKM. The chain's CDR3 is CASGQGVGEQYF. DNA for the CDR3: TGTGCCTCGGGACAGGGCGTGGGGGAGCAGTACTTC.